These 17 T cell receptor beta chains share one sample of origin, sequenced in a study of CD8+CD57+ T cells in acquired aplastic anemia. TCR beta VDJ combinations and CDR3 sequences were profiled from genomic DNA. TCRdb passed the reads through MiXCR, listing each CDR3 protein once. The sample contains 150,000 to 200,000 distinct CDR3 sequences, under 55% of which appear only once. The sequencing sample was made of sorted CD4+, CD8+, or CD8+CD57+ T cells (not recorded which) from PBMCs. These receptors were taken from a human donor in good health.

The CDR3 nucleotides read TGTGCCAGTAGTACACGGGGGGAAAAACTGTTTTTT. Protein sequence: CASSTRGEKLFF. The V call is TRBV19, the J call TRBJ1-4, with D possibly matching TRBD1 (5 bases). V lost 4 bases and J lost 8, with 8 bases in between. This CDR3 contains 12 residues. Germline V CDR1 and CDR2: LNHDA, SQIVND (reference sequence).

The CDR3 region is CASSDTSGGTDTQYF. Here the CDR3 DNA reads TGTGCCAGCAGTGATACTAGCGGGGGCACAGATACGCAGTATTTT. V usage is TRBV2 and J usage is TRBJ2-3; 10 bases map to TRBD2. CDR1 and CDR2 (germline): SNHLY, FYNNEI. The CDR3 consists of 15 residues. The junction had 1 base not matched to a gene; V was cut back by 3 bases and J by 1 base.

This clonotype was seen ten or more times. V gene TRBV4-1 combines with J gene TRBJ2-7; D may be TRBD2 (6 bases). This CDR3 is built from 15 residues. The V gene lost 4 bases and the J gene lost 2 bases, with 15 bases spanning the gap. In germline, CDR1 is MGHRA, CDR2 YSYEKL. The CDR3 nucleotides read TGCGCCAGCAGCCTTGGACCAGCGGGTACCTACGAGCAGTACTTC. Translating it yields CASSLGPAGTYEQYF.

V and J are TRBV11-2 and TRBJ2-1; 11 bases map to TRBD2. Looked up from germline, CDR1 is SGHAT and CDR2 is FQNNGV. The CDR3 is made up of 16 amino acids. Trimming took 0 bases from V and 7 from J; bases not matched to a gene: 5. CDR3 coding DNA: TGTGCCAGCAGCTTAGAGGGGACTAGCGGATTAAATGAGCAGTTCTTC. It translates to CASSLEGTSGLNEQFF.

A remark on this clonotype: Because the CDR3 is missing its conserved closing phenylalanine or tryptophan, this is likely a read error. As DNA, the CDR3 is TGTGCCAGCAGTTTTGGGGGAGAAATTCACGAGACCCAGTACTCC. Amino acids: CASSFGGEIHETQYS. This chain joins TRBV28 and TRBJ2-5, with D perhaps assigned TRBD1 or TRBD2 (5 bases each). V lost 3 bases and J lost 5, with 16 bases in between. The CDR3 runs 15 residues. In germline, CDR1 is MDHEN, CDR2 SYDVKM.

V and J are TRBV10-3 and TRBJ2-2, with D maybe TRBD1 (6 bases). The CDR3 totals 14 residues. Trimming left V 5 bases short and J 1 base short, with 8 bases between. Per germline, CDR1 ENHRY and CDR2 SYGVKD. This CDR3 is CAISPQGNTGELFF. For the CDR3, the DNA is TGTGCCATCAGTCCACAGGGGAACACCGGGGAGCTGTTTTTT.

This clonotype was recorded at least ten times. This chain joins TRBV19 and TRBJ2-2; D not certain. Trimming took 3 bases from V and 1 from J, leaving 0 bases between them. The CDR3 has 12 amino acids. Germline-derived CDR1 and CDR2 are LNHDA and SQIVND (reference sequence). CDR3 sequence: CASSMNTGELFF. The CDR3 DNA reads TGTGCCAGTAGTATGAACACCGGGGAGCTGTTTTTT. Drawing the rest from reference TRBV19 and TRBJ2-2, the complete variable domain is DGGITQSPKYLFRKEGQNVTLSCEQNLNHDAMYWYRQDPGQGLRLIYYSQIVNDFQKGDIAEGYSVSREKKESFPLTVTSAQKNPTAFYLCASSMNTGELFFGEGSRLTVL.

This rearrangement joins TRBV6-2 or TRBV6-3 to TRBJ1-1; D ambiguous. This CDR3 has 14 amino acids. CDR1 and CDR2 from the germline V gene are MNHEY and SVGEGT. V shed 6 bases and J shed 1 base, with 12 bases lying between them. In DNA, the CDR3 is TGTGCCAGCAGCCTCCTACAGAGGAACACTGAAGCTTTCTTT. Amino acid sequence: CASSLLQRNTEAFF.

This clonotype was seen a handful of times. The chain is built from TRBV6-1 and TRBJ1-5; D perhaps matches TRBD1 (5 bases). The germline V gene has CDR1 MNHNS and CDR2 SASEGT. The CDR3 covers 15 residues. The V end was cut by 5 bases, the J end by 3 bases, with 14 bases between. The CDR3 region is CASSLTGHDNQPQHF. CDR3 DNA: TGTGCCAGCAGTCTAACAGGCCATGACAATCAGCCCCAGCATTTT.

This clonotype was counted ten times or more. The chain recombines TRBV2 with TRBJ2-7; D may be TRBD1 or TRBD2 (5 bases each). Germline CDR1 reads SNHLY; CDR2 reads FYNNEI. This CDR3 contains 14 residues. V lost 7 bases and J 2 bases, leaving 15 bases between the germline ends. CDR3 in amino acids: CASIPTGTTYEQYF. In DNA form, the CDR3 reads TGTGCCAGCATCCCAACCGGGACGACCTACGAGCAGTACTTC. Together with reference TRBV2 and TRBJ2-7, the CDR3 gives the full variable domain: EPEVTQTPSHQVTQMGQEVILRCVPISNHLYFYWYRQILGQKVEFLVSFYNNEISEKSEIFDDQFSVERPDGSNFTLKIRSTKLEDSAMYFCASIPTGTTYEQYFGPGTRLTVT.

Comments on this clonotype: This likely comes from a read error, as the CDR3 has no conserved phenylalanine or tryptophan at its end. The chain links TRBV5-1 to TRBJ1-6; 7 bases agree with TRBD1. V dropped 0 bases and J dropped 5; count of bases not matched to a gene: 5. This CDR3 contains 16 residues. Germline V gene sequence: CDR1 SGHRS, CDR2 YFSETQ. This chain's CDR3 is CASSLASGQNNSPLHL. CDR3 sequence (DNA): TGCGCCAGCAGCTTGGCCTCGGGACAGAATAATTCACCCCTCCACCTT.

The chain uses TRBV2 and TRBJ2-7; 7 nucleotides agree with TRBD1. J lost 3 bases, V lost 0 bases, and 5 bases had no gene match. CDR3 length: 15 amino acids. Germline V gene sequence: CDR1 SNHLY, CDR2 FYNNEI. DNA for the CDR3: TGTGCCAGCAGTGAAGCGCAGGGACAGATCTACGAGCAGTACTTC. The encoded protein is CASSEAQGQIYEQYF.

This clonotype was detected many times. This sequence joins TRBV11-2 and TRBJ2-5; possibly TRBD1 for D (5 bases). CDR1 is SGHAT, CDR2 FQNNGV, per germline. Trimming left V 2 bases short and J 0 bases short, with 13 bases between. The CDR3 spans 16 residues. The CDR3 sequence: CASSLTPTVHQETQYF. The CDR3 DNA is TGTGCCAGCAGCTTAACCCCGACAGTACACCAAGAGACCCAGTACTTC.

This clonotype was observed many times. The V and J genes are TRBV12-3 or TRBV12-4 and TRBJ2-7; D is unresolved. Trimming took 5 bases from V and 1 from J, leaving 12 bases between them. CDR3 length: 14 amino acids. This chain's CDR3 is CASSLWPGSYEQYF. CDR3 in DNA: TGTGCCAGCAGTCTTTGGCCTGGGTCCTACGAGCAGTACTTC.

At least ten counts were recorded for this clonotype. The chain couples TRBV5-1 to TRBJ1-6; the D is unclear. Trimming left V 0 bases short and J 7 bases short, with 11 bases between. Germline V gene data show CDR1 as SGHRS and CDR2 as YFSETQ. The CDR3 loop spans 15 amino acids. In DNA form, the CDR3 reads TGCGCCAGCAGCTTGGGTCAATCCCCCAATTCACCCCTCCACTTT. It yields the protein CASSLGQSPNSPLHF.

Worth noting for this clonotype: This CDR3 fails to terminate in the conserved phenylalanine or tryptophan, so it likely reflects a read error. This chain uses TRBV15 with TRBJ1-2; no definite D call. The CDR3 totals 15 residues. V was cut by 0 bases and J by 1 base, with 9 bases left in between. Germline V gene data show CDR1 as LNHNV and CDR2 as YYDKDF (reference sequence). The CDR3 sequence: CATSRDVGVNYGYTL. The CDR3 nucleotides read TGTGCCACCAGCAGAGACGTTGGGGTTAACTATGGCTACACCCTC.

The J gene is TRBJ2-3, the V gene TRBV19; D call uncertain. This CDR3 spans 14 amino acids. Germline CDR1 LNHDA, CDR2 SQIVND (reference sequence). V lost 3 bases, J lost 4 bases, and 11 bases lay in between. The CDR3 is CASSIFGGADTQYF. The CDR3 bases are TGTGCCAGTAGTATTTTTGGTGGGGCAGATACGCAGTATTTT.